This TCR beta chain was identified in a study of shared clonotypes between healthy human individuals. It was roughly 200 ng DNA, 33,000 or so T cell genomes, that sorted-subset replicate PCRs used. Clones were sequenced by immunoSEQ multiplex PCR, and TCRdb holds only the in-frame ones, with some missing. Of over 400,000 clones listed, approximately 94% are singletons. The CDR3 is 15 residues long. Trimming took off 1 base at V and 6 bases at J, with 15 bases between the two ends. Germline V gives CDR1 MDHEN, CDR2 SYDVKM. The material sequenced was naive CD4+ T cells sorted from blood. The subset denotes: CD45RA+ positively selected. This rearrangement joins TRBV28 to TRBJ2-5, with a tentative D call TRBD1 (6 bases). The origin of this receptor is a woman aged 25 to 39 in good health. This chain's CDR3 is CASSLFGQLVKTQYF. CDR3 in DNA: TGTGCCAGCAGTTTATTTGGACAGCTTGTAAAGACCCAGTACTTC.